This TCR beta chain is from a study of T cell responses to AZD1222 COVID-19 vaccine. Study in general: Investigators merged groups given second doses at roughly 4 or roughly 12 weeks.

Sequencing used immunoSEQ multiplex PCR; TCRdb keeps in-frame clones, though not all of them. The table records around 140,000 clones, 92% of them present only once. Trimming stripped 1 base from V and 5 bases from J, with 14 bases between. Germline V gene sequence: CDR1 MNHEY, CDR2 SMNVEV (reference sequence). The length of the CDR3 is 15 residues. The chain uses TRBV27 and TRBJ1-1, with a possible D match to TRBD1 (5 bases). The sequenced sample was peripheral blood, obtained on day 0 of AZD1222 vaccination. The receptor's source is an adult in good health. Here the CDR3 reads CASSLYPQGRTEAFF. The DNA of the CDR3 is TGTGCCAGCAGTTTATATCCGCAGGGAAGGACTGAAGCTTTCTTT.